Here is one TCR beta chain with its context. Time point of the sample: after trial treatment. Treatment of the sample: LDRT plus nivolumab, ipilimumab, low-dose cyclophosphamide and aspirin (RACIN trial). These data originate in a study of low-dose radiotherapy and immunotherapy resistance in tumors. CDR3 length: 13 residues. The V gene lost 3 bases and the J gene lost 5 bases, with 9 bases spanning the gap. The V gene's germline CDR1 is MGHRA and CDR2 YSYEKL. Primers targeting TRAV and TRBV primed first-strand cDNA, covering alpha and beta chains. A roughly 20-cycle PCR with a constant-region primer and V-primer adapter amplified TCRs. TCRdb reprocessed the reads with MiXCR, giving one entry per CDR3 protein. This sample has roughly 30,000 distinct CDR3 sequences; about 53% occur once, and the top ten carry about 5.7%.

The V and J genes are TRBV4-1 and TRBJ2-3, with unresolved D. This sequence originates from a male donor with gallbladder cancer. This specimen consisted of PBMCs, obtained after low-dose radiotherapy plus immunotherapy. CDR3 DNA: TGCGCCAGCAGCCAGAGGCGCGTAGATACGCAGTATTTT. Amino acid sequence: CASSQRRVDTQYF.